This TCR beta chain is drawn from a study of blood T cell repertoires in COVID-19. Across the study: PBMCs, B-cell-depleted T cells, or T cells were the source of the cDNA or gDNA that made up the material.

The data were produced by immunoSEQ multiplex PCR, yet TCRdb's version contains in-frame clones alone and is incomplete. The repertoire holds fewer than 450,000 clones, with about 90% as singletons. V shed 5 bases, J shed 4 bases, and the junction held 15 bases outside the gene matches. Per germline, CDR1 SNHLY and CDR2 FYNNEI. This CDR3 has 18 residues. Assignments of participants to cohorts depended upon their own reported clinical history. The sequence was obtained from a man between 18 and 29 years old who had recovered from COVID-19. Source material: PBMCs or T cells enriched from blood (not recorded which). The V call is TRBV2, the J call TRBJ2-3; 10 nucleotides agree with TRBD2. The DNA of the CDR3 is TGTGCCAGCAGTCCTCCCCACCACCTAGCGGGAGTTTCAGATACGCAGTATTTT. It encodes CASSPPHHLAGVSDTQYF.